A selection of T cell receptor beta chains follows, all from one sample in a study of response to subunit inactivated influenza vaccine. Each CDR3 protein is one row after TCRdb ran MiXCR on the RT-PCR reads. There are 860,000 or so distinct CDR3 sequences in the sample; 21% occur only once, and more than 8.5% lies in the top ten. Sequencing used PBMCs from blood, obtained 5 days after vaccination. The receptors stem from a man in his fifties who received an inactivated influenza vaccine. Each CDR3 is given without its conserved first and last residue. The D gene is left open where the match is weak. Not every row has a clone size; where given, it reads once, few, many or a size class.

V | D | size | CDR3
TRBV4-3 | . | . | ASSLNTPSSYNEQF
TRBV11-1 | TRBD2 | few | ASSLGTSGNRLSYNEQF
TRBV6-5 | . | . | ASSYSKIRTVNTEAF
TRBV20-1 | TRBD1 | . | SAKGQDPTNEKLF
TRBV20-1 | TRBD2 | . | SAREGLAGTYEQY
TRBV28 | . | few | ASSAIRDFYGYT
TRBV30 | TRBD1 | . | AWNPPPGTGTKGYT
TRBV5-1 | . | . | ASSANSYNEQF
TRBV24-1 | TRBD2 | . | ATGKAGTDTQY
TRBV6-5 | TRBD1 | . | ASSYPPGTGGITEAF
TRBV28 | . | few | ASSSVLGNTIY
TRBV12-3/TRBV12-4 | TRBD1 | many | ASNRDRTYGYT
TRBV7-2 | . | few | ASSLEAGYTEAF
TRBV6-2/TRBV6-3 | . | many | ASSYTGRTEAF
TRBV7-7 | . | many | ASSLGENSLGNEQF
TRBV11-2 | TRBD2 | few | ASSPTGTSGGLTDTQY
TRBV29-1 | . | many | SVKLMGYEQY
TRBV7-2 | . | few | ASSLVAGLGADTQY
TRBV20-1 | TRBD2 | . | SARVTGLAGGYEQY
TRBV2 | . | few | ASSRRGDYNEQF
TRBV20-1 | TRBD2 | . | SARPLSGRYYEQY
TRBV20-1 | TRBD1 | few | SARDRGIFTEAF
TRBV28 | . | . | ASSSHYRENTGELF
TRBV10-3 | TRBD1 | few | AIGTGGYYGYT
TRBV12-3/TRBV12-4 | . | . | ASSPGLRVSTGELF
TRBV29-1 | . | . | SFKGTANYGYT
TRBV15 | TRBD1 | few | ATSSEDRAAGNTIY
TRBV7-8 | . | . | ASSPRTGALFNYGYT
TRBV28 | . | few | ASSLLSRGAFDEQF
TRBV4-1 | TRBD1 | . | ASSQVTGTLEKLF
TRBV20-1 | TRBD2 | many | SARPPWGSGEETQY
TRBV20-1 | . | . | SVPRLVGEHSTDTQY
TRBV20-1 | . | . | SAIPLVISYEQY
TRBV7-2 | . | few | ASSTGTRNTGELF
TRBV6-1 | TRBD1 | . | ASVRGGHGQPQH
TRBV11-2 | . | few | ASSSIRERPYEQY
TRBV12-3/TRBV12-4 | . | . | ASSFNGEGELF
TRBV29-1 | . | many | SVAVSTEDQY
TRBV5-1 | TRBD1 | few | ASSAGTGTYNEQF
TRBV5-1 | . | . | ASSPRHRDKNTQY
TRBV6-2/TRBV6-3 | . | many | ASTRDTAFYEQY
TRBV4-1 | . | . | ASSQVQSSYEQY